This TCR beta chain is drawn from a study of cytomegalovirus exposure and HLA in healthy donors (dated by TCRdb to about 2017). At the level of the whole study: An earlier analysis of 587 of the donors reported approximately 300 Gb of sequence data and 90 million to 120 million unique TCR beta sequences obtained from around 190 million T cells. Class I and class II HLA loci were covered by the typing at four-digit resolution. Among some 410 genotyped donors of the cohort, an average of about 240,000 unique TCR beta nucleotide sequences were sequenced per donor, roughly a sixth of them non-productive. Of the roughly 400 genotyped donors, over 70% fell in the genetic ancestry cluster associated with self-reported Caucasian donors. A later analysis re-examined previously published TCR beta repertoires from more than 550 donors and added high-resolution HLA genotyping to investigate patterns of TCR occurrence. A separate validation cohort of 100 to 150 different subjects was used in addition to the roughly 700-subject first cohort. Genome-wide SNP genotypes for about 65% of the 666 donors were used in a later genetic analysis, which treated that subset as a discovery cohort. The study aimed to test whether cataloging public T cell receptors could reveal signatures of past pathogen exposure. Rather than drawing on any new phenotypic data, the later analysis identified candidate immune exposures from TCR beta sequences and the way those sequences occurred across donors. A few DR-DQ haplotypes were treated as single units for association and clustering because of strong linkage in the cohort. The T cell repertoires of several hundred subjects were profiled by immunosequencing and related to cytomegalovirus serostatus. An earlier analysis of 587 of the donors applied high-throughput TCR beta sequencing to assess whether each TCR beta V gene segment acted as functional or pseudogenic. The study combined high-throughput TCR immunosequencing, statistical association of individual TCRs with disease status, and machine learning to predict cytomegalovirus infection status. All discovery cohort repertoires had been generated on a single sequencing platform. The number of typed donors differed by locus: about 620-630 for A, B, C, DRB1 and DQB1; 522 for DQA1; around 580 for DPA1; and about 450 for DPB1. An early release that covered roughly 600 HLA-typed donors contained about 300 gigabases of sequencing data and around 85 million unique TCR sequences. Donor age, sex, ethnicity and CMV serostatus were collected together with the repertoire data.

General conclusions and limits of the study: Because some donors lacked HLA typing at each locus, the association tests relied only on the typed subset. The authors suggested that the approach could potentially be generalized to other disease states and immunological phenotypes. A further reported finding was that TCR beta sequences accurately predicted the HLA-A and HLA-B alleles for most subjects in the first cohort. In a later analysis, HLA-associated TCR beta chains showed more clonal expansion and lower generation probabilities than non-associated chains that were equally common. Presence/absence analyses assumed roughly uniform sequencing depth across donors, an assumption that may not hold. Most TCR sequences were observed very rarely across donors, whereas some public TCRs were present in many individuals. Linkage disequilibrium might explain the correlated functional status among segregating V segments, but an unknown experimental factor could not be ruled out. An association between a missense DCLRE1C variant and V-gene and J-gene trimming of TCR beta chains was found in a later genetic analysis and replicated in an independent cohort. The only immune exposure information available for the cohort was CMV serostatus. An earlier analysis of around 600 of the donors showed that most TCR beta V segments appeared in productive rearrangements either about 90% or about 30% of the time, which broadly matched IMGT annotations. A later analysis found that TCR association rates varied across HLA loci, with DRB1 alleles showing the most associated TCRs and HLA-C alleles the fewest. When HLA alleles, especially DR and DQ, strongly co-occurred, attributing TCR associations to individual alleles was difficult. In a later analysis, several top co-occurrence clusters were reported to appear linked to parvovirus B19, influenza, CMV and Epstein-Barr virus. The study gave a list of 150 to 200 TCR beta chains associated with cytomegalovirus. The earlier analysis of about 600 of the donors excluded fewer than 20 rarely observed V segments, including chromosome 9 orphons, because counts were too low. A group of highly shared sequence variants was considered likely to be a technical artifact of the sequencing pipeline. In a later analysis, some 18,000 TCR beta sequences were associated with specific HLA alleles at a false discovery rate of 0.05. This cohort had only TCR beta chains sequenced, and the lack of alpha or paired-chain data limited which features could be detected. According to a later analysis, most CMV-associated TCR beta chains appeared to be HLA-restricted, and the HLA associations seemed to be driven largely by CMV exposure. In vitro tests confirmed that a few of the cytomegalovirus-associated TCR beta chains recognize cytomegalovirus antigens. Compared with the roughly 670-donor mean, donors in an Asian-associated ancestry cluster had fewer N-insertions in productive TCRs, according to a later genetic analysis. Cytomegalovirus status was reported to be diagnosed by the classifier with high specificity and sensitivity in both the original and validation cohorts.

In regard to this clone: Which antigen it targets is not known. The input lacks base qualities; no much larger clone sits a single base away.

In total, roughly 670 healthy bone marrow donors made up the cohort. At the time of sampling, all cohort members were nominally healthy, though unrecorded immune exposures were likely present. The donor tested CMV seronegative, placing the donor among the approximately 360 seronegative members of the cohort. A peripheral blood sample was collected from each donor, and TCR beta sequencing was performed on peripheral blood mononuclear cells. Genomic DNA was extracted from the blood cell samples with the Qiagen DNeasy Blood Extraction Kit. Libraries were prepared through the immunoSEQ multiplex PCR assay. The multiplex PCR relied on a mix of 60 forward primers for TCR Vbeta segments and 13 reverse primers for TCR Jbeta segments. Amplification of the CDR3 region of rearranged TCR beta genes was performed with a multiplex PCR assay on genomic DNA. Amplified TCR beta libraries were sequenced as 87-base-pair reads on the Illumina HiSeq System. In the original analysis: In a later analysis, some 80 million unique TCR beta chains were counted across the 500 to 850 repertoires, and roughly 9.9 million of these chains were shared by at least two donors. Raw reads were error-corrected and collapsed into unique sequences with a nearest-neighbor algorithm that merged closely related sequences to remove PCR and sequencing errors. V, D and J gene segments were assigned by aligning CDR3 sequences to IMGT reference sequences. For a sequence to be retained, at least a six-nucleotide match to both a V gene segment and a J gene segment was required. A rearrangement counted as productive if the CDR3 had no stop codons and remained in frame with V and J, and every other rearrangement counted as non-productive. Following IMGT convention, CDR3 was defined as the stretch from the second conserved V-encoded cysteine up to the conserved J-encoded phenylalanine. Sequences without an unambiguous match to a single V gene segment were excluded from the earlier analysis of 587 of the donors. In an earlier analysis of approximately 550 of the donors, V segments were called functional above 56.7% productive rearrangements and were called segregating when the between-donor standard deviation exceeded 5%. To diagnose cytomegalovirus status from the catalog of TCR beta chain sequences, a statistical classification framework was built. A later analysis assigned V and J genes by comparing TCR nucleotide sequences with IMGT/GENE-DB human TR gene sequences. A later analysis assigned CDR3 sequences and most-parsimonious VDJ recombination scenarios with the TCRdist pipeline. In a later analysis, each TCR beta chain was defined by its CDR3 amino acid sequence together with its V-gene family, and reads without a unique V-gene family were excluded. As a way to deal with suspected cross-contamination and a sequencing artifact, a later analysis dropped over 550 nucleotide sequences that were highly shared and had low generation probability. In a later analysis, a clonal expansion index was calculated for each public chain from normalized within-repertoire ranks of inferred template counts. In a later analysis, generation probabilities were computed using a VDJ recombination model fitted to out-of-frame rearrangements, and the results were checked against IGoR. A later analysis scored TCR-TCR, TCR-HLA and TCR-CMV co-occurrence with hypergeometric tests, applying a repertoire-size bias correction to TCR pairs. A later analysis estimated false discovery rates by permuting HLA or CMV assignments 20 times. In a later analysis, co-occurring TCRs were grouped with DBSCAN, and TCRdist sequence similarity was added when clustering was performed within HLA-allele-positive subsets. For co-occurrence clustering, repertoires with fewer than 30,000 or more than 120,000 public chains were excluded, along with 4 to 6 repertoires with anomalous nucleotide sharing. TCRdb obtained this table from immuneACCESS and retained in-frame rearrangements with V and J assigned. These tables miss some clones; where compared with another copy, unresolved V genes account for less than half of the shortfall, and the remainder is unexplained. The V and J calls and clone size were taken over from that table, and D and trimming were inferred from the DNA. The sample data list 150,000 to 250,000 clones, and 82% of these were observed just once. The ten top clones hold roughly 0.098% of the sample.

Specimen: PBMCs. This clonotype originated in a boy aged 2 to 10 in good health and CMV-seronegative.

Here the CDR3 is given as CASSSRDRGAYEQYF. The DNA is TGTGCCAGCAGCTCCCGGGACAGGGGTGCCTACGAGCAGTACTTC. Recombination joined TRBV6-1 with TRBJ2-7; a stretch of 10 junction bases matches TRBD1. From the cysteine through the phenylalanine, the CDR3 covers 15 amino acids. The only DNA kept is the CDR3, 45 bases in frame from the first base. From the germline V gene, CDR1 is MNHNS and CDR2 is SASEGT. Compared with germline, V lacks 6 bases and J lacks 2 bases; bases without a gene match: 7.